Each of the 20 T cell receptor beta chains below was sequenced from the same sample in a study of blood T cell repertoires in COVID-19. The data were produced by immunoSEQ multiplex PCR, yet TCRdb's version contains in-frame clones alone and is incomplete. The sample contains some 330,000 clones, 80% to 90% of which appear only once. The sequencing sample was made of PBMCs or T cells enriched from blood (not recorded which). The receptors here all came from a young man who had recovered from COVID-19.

The DNA of the CDR3 is TGTGCCAGCAGTGAAGATGTCAGGGCGACCCAGTACTTC. Translation: CASSEDVRATQYF. The chain recombines TRBV2 with TRBJ2-5; tentatively, D is TRBD1 (5 bases). This CDR3 has 13 residues. Trimming pared 1 base from V and 7 bases from J, leaving 10 bases between. Germline V gene data show CDR1 as SNHLY and CDR2 as FYNNEI.

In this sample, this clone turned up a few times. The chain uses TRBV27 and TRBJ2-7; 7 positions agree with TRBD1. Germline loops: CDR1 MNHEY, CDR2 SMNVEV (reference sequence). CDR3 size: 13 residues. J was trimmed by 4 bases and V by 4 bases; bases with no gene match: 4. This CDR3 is CASSYKQGYEQYF. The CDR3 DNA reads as TGTGCCAGCAGTTATAAACAGGGGTACGAGCAGTACTTC.

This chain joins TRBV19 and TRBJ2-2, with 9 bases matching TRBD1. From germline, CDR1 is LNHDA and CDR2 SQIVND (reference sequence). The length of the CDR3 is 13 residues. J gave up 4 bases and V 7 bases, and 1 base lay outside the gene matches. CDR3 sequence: CASNRGLTGELFF. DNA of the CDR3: TGTGCCAGTAACAGGGGGCTCACCGGGGAGCTGTTTTTT.

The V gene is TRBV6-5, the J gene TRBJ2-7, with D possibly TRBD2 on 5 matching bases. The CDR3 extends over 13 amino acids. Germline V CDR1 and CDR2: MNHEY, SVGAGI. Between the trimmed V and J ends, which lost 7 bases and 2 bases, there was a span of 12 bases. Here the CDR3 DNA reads TGTGCCAGCACCGGGGTAGGGACCTACGAGCAGTACTTC. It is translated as CASTGVGTYEQYF.

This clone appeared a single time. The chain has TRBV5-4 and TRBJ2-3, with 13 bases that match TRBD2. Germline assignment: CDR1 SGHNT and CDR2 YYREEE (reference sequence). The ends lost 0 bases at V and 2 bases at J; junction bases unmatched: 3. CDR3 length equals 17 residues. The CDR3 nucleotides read TGTGCCAGCAGCTTGGGGGGACTAGCGGGGCCCACAGATACGCAGTATTTT. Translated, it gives CASSLGGLAGPTDTQYF.

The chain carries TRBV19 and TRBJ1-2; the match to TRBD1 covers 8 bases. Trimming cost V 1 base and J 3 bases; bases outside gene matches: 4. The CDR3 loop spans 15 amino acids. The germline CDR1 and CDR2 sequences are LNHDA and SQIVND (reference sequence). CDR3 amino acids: CASSIAGGEDYGYTF. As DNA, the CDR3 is TGTGCCAGTAGTATAGCAGGGGGCGAGGACTATGGCTACACCTTC.

The CDR3 reads CAWSVSGAEAFF. DNA for the CDR3: TGTGCCTGGAGTGTATCGGGGGCTGAAGCTTTCTTT. The chain recombines TRBV30 with TRBJ1-1; tentatively, D is TRBD1 (5 bases). This CDR3 contains 12 residues. V was trimmed by 0 bases and J by 6 bases, leaving 8 bases between them. Germline values: CDR1 GTSNPN, CDR2 SVGIG (reference sequence). Variable domain in full (rest from reference TRBV30 and TRBJ1-1): SQTIHQWPATLVQPVGSPLSLECTVEGTSNPNLYWYRQAAGRGLQLLFYSVGIGQISSEVPQNLSASRPQDRQFILSSKKLLLSDSGFYLCAWSVSGAEAFFGQGTRLTVV.

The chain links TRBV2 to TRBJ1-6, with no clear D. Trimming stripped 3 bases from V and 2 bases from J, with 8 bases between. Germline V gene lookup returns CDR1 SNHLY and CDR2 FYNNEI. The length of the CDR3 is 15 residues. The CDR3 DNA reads TGTGCCAGCAGTGATGAGGTCACCTATAATTCACCCCTCCACTTT. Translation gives CASSDEVTYNSPLHF.

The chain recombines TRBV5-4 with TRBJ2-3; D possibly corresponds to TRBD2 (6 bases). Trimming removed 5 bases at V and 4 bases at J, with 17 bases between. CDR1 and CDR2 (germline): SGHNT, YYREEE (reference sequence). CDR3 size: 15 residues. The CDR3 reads CASSWGGGASDTQYF. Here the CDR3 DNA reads TGTGCCAGCAGTTGGGGTGGAGGGGCGTCAGATACGCAGTATTTT.

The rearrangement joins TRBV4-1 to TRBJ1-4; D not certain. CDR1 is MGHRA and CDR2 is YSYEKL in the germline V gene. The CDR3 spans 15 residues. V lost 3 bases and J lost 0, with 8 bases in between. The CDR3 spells CASSQRAATNEKLFF. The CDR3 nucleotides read TGCGCCAGCAGCCAGAGAGCGGCAACTAATGAAAAACTGTTTTTT.

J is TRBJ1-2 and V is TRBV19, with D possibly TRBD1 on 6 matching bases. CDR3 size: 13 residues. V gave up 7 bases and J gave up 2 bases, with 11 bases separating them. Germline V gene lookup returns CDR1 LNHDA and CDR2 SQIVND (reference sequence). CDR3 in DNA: TGTGCCAGTAACCCGGACAGAAACTATGGCTACACCTTC. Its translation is CASNPDRNYGYTF.

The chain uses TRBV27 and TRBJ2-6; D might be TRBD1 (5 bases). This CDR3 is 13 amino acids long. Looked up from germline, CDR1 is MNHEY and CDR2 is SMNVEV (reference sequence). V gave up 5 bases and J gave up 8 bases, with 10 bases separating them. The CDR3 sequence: CASSAGKTNVLTF. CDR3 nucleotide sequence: TGTGCCAGCAGTGCAGGGAAAACCAACGTCCTGACTTTC. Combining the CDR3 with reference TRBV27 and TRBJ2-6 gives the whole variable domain EAQVTQNPRYLITVTGKKLTVTCSQNMNHEYMSWYRQDPGLGLRQIYYSMNVEVTDKGDVPEGYKVSRKEKRNFPLILESPSPNQTSLYFCASSAGKTNVLTFGAGSRLTVL.

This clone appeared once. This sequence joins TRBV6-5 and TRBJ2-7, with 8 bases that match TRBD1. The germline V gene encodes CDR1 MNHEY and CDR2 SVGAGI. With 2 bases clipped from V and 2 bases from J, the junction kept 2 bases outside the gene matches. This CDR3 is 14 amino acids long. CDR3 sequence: CASSYLTGAYEQYF. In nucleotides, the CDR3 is TGTGCCAGCAGTTACCTGACAGGGGCCTACGAGCAGTACTTC.

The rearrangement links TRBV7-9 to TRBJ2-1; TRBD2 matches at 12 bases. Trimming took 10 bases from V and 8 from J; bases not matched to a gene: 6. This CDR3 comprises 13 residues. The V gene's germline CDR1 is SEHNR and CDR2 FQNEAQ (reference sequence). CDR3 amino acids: CATSGGARDEQFF. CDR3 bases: TGTGCCACTAGCGGGGGGGCTCGGGATGAGCAGTTCTTC.

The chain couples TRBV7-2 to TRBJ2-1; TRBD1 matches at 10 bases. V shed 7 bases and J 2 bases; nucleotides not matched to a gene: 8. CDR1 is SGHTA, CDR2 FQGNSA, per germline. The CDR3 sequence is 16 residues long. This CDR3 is CASTKLGQGTYNEQFF. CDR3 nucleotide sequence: TGTGCCAGCACTAAATTGGGACAGGGGACCTACAATGAGCAGTTCTTC.

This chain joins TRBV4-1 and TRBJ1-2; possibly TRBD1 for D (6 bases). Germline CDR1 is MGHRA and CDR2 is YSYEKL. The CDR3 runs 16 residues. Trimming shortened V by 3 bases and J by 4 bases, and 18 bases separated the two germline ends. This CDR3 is CASSQTGQPRGYGYTF. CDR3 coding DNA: TGCGCCAGCAGCCAGACCGGACAGCCCCGCGGCTATGGCTACACCTTC.

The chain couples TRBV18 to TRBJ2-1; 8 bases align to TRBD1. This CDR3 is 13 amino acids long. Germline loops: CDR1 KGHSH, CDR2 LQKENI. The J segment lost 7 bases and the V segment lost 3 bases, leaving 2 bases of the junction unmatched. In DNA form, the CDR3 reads TGTGCCAGCTCACCGGGACAGGCGAATGAGCAGTTCTTC. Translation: CASSPGQANEQFF.

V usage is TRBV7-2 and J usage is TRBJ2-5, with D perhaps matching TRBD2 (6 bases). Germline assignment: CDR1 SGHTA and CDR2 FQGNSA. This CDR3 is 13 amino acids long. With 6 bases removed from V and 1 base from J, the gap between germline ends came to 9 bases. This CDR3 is CASRVGGQETQYF. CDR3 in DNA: TGTGCCAGCAGGGTGGGGGGCCAAGAGACCCAGTACTTC.

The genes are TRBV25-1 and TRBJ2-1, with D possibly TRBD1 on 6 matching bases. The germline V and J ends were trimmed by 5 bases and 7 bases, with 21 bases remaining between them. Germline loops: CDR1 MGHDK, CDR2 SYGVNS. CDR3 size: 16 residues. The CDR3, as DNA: TGTGCCAGCAGTATACTACAGGGCGCGGTTGTTAATGAGCAGTTCTTC. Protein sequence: CASSILQGAVVNEQFF.

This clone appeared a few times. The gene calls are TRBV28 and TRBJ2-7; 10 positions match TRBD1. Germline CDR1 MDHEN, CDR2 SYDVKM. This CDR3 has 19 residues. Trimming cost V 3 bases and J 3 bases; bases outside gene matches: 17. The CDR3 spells CASSLNTGQGTLSRYEQYF. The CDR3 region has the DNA TGTGCCAGCAGTTTGAATACGGGACAGGGGACCCTATCTCGCTACGAGCAGTACTTC.